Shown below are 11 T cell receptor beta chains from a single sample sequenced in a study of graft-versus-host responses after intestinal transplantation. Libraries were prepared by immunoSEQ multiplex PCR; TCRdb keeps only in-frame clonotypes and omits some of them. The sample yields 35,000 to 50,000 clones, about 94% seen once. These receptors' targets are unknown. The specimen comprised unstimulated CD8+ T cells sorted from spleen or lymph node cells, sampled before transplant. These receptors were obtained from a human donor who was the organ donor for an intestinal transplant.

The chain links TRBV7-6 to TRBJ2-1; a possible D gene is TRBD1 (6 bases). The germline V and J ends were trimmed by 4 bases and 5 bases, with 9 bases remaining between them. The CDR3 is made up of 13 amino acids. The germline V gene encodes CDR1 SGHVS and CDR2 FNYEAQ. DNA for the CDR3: TGTGCCAGCAGCTACGGACAGAACAATGAGCAGTTCTTC. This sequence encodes CASSYGQNNEQFF.

This chain's CDR3 is CASSWVRDRECEQFF. DNA of the CDR3: TGTGCCAGCAGTTGGGTCCGGGACCGAGAATGTGAGCAGTTCTTC. The chain carries TRBV28 and TRBJ2-1; either TRBD1 or TRBD2 may fit D (5 bases each). Deletions cut 4 bases from V and 9 bases from J, with 19 bases between. This CDR3 is 15 amino acids long. Per germline, CDR1 MDHEN and CDR2 SYDVKM.

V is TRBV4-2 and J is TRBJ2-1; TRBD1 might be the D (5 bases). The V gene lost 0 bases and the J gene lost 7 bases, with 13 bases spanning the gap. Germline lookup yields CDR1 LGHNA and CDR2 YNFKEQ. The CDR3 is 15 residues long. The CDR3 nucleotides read TGTGCCAGCAGCCAAGAGTGGGGCATGGTTAATGAGCAGTTCTTC. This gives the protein CASSQEWGMVNEQFF.

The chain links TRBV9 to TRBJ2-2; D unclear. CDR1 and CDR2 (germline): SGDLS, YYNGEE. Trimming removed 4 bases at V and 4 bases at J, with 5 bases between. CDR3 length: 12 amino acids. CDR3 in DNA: TGTGCCAGCAGCCCACGCACCGGGGAGCTGTTTTTT. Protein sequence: CASSPRTGELFF.

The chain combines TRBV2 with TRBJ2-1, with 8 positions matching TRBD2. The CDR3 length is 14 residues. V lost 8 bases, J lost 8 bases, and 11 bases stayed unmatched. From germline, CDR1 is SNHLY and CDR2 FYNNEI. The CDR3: CASGSGGPMYEQFF. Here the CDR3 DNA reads TGTGCCAGCGGATCGGGAGGGCCCATGTATGAGCAGTTCTTC.

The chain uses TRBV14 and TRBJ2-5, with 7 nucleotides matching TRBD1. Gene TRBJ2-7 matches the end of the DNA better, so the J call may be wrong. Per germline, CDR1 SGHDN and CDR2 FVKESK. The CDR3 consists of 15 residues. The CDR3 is CASSHTDRHEYEQYF. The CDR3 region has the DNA TGTGCCAGCAGCCACACGGACAGGCATGAGTACGAGCAGTACTTC.

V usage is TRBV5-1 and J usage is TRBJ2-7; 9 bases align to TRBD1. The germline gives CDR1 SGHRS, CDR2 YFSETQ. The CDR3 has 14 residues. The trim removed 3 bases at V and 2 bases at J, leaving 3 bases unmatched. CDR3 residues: CASSYGTGTYEQYF. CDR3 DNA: TGCGCCAGCAGCTACGGGACAGGGACCTACGAGCAGTACTTC.

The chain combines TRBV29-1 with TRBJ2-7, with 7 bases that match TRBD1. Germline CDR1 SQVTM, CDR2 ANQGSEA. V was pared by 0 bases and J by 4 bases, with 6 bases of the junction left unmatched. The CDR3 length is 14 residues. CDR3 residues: CSVEDRDSQYEQYF. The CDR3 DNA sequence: TGCAGCGTTGAAGACAGGGACAGTCAGTACGAGCAGTACTTC.

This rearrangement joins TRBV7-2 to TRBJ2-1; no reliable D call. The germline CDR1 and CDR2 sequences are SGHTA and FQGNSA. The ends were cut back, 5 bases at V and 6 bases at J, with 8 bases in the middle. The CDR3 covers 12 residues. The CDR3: CASSQIINEQFF. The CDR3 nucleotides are TGTGCCAGCAGCCAGATTATCAATGAGCAGTTCTTC.

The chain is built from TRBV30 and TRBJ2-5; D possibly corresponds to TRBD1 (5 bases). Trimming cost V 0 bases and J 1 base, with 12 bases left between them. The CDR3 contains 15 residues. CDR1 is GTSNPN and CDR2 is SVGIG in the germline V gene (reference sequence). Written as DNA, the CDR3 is TGTGCCTGGAGTGTATCGACAGACCCCCAAGAGACCCAGTACTTC. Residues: CAWSVSTDPQETQYF.

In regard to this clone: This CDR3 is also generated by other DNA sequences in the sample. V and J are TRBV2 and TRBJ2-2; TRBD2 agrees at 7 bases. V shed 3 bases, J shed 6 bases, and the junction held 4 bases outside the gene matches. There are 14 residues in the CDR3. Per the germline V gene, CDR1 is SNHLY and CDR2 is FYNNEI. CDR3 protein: CASSEGGRAGELFF. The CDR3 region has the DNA TGTGCCAGCAGTGAGGGAGGGCGGGCCGGGGAGCTGTTTTTT.